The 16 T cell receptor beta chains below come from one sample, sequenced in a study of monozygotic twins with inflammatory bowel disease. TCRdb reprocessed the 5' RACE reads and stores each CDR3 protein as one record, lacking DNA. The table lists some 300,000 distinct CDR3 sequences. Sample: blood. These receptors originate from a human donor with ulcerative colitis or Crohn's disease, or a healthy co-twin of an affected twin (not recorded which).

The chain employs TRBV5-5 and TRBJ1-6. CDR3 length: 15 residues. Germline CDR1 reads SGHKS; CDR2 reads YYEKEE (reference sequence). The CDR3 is CASSSSSRINSPLHF.

The CDR3 protein is CASSPMTYGYTF. This sequence joins TRBV5-1 and TRBJ1-2. Germline V gene lookup returns CDR1 SGHRS and CDR2 YFSETQ. The CDR3 is 12 amino acids.

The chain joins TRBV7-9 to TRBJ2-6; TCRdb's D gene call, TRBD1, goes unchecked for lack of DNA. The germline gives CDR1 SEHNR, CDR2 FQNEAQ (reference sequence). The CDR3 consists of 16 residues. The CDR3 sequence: CASSRLRGAGANVLTF.

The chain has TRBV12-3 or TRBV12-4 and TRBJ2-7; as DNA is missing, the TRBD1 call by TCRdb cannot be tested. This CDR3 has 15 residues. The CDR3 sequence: CASSSGQGALYEQYF.

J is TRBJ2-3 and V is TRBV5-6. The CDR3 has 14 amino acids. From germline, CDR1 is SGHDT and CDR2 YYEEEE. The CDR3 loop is CASSSRASTDTQYF.

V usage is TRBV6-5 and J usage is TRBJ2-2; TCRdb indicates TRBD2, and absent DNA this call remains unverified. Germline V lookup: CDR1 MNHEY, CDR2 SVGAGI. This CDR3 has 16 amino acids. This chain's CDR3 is CASSYTSGRIAGELFF.

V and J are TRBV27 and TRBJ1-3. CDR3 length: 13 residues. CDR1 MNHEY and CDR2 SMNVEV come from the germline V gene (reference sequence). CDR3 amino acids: CASSLNGGNTIYF.

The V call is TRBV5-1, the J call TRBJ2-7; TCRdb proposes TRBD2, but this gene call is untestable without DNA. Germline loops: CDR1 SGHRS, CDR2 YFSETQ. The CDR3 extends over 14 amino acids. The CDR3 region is CASSSGAGAYEQYF.

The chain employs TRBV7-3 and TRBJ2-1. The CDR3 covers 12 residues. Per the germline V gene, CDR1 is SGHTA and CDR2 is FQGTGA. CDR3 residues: CASRAASNEQFF.

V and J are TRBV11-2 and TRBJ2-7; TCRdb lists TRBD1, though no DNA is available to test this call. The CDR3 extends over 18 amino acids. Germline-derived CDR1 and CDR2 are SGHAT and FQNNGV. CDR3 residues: CASSWSGTIRTEGMGQYF.

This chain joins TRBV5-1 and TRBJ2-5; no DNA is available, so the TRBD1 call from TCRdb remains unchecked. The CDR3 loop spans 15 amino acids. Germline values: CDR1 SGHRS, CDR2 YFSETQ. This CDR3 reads CASSIRGASQETQYF.

The CDR3: CASSGQMVREQFF. The rearrangement links TRBV7-2 to TRBJ2-1. The germline V gene encodes CDR1 SGHTA and CDR2 FQGNSA. The CDR3 has 13 amino acids.

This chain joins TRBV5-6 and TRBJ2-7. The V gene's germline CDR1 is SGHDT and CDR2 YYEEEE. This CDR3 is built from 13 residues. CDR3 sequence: CASSLLDSYEQYF.

The CDR3 loop reads CASSPGLAGAYEQYF. The chain is built from TRBV7-2 and TRBJ2-7; the TCRdb call, TRBD2, lacks DNA for checking. This CDR3 region has 15 residues. In germline, CDR1 is SGHTA, CDR2 FQGNSA.

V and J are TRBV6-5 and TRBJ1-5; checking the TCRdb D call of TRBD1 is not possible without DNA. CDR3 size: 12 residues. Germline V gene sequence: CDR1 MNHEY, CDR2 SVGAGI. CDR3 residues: CASWDAYQPQHF.

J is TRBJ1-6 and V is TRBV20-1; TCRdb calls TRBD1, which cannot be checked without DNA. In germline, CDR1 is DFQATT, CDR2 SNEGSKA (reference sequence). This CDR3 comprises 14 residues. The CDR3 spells CSASVPGESRALHF.